Listed here is a single T cell receptor (beta chain). Its antigen is unidentified. Trimming shortened V by 4 bases and J by 7 bases, and 12 bases separated the two germline ends. The CDR3 loop spans 13 amino acids. Germline loops: CDR1 SGHNT, CDR2 YYREEE (reference sequence). Time point given: newly diagnosed GD, antithyroid drugs for less than 3 months. The TCR library was made from RNA extracted from PBMCs. This sample is drawn from a study of regulatory T cells in long-lasting Graves disease. General study points: TCR diversity was lower in persistent Graves' patients than in newly diagnosed ones.

Building of the TCR beta libraries involved iRepertoire HTBI primers and Arm-PCR of CDR3 regions. TCRdb independently ran MiXCR on the multiplex PCR reads; one entry per CDR3 protein. The data hold hundreds of thousands of distinct CDR3 sequences, with 15% to 20% observed a single time. This sample was also put to use in a study of T cells in Graves' hyperthyroidism and ophthalmopathy. That work states: A set of HTBI primers served as the primers for a first-round RT-PCR of the TCR CDR3.

The source is a woman aged 35-65 years with Graves disease. The sequences come from peripheral blood mononuclear cells (PBMCs), collected at new diagnosis, from a patient treated with antithyroid drugs. The chain links TRBV5-4 to TRBJ2-1, with D perhaps TRBD1 (5 bases). CDR3 sequence: CASSILQENEQFF. The DNA of the CDR3 is TGTGCCAGCAGCATTTTACAGGAAAATGAGCAGTTCTTC.